These 32 T cell receptor beta chains came from one sample sequenced in a study of T cell repertoires in cytomegalovirus infection. Each CDR3 protein is one row after TCRdb ran MiXCR on the reads. Among about 200,000 distinct CDR3 sequences listed, about a tenth were seen once. Specimen: PBMCs. These receptors were collected from a human donor in good health (CMV status not recorded). Some clones in this sample may be carry-over from other donors' samples.

As regards this clonotype: One junction end disagrees with the germline gene, perhaps due to a read error. V usage is TRBV10-3 and J usage is TRBJ2-1; 7 bases map to TRBD1. Per the germline V gene, CDR1 is ENHRY and CDR2 is SYGVKD. The CDR3 loop spans 14 amino acids. The CDR3 sequence is CAIGEWQGVDEQFF. The DNA of the CDR3 is TGTGCCATCGGTGAGTGGCAGGGGGTGGATGAGCAGTTCTTC.

This clonotype was detected only a few times. The chain employs TRBV11-2 and TRBJ1-5; D is unclear. This CDR3 has 14 residues. CDR1 SGHAT and CDR2 FQNNGV come from the germline V gene. Between the trimmed V and J ends, which lost 3 bases and 2 bases, there was a span of 8 bases. This CDR3 is CASSLVKGNQPQHF. The CDR3 region has the DNA TGTGCCAGCAGCTTGGTCAAGGGCAATCAGCCCCAGCATTTT.

The table lists this clonotype with many counts. This chain connects TRBV7-2 to TRBJ1-5, with D maybe TRBD1 (6 bases). Trimming took off 2 bases at V and 7 bases at J, with 21 bases between the two ends. This CDR3 is 17 amino acids long. From germline, CDR1 is SGHTA and CDR2 FQGNSA. CDR3 protein: CASSLSGRGPWGQPQHF. CDR3 DNA sequence: TGTGCCAGCAGCTTATCGGGCAGGGGCCCTTGGGGACAGCCCCAGCATTTT.

The chain combines TRBV15 with TRBJ1-2; D is possibly TRBD1 (6 bases). Looked up from germline, CDR1 is LNHNV and CDR2 is YYDKDF (reference sequence). There are 13 residues in the CDR3. Trimming shortened V by 1 base and J by 8 bases, and 11 bases separated the two germline ends. CDR3 nucleotide sequence: TGTGCCACCAGCAGAGCCAGGGGTTACGGCTACACCTTC. Translating gives CATSRARGYGYTF. Looking up the rest from reference TRBV15 and TRBJ1-2 gives the full variable domain: DAMVIQNPRYQVTQFGKPVTLSCSQTLNHNVMYWYQQKSSQAPKLLFHYYDKDFNNEADTPDNFQSRRPNTSFCFLDIRSPGLGDTAMYLCATSRARGYGYTFGSGTRLTVV.

This clonotype has a count of ten or more. The CDR3 reads CASSLRLGRDEAFF. The CDR3, as DNA: TGTGCCAGCAGCCTACGATTGGGCAGGGATGAAGCTTTCTTT. The V call is TRBV7-2, the J call TRBJ1-1, with TRBD1 as a possible D gene (5 bases). This CDR3 contains 14 residues. Germline V gene sequence: CDR1 SGHTA, CDR2 FQGNSA. V lost 5 bases and J 7 bases, leaving 17 bases between the germline ends. Together with reference TRBV7-2 and TRBJ1-1, the CDR3 gives the full variable domain: GAGVSQSPSNKVTEKGKDVELRCDPISGHTALYWYRQSLGQGLEFLIYFQGNSAPDKSGLPSDRFSAERTGGSVSTLTIQRTQQEDSAVYLCASSLRLGRDEAFFGQGTRLTVV.

The V and J genes are TRBV6-2 or TRBV6-3 and TRBJ2-2; D is unclear. Per germline, CDR1 MNHEY and CDR2 SVGEGT. The V gene lost 5 bases and the J gene lost 6 bases, with 10 bases spanning the gap. The CDR3 has 13 residues. The CDR3 DNA is TGTGCCAGCAGTGAACTGGGGTCCGGGGAGCTGTTTTTT. Encoded protein: CASSELGSGELFF.

In its sample, this clonotype was seen many times. V and J are TRBV28 and TRBJ1-1; TRBD1 is a possible D gene (5 bases). This CDR3 has 14 amino acids. V was trimmed by 2 bases and J by 5 bases, leaving 12 bases between them. Per germline, CDR1 MDHEN and CDR2 SYDVKM. CDR3 in amino acids: CASSLRGDGTEAFF. The CDR3 DNA sequence: TGTGCCAGCAGTTTACGAGGGGATGGGACTGAAGCTTTCTTT.

The V gene is TRBV7-9, the J gene TRBJ1-1, with D maybe TRBD1 (5 bases). The CDR3 consists of 13 residues. Trimming shortened V by 7 bases and J by 5 bases, and 14 bases separated the two germline ends. Germline loops: CDR1 SEHNR, CDR2 FQNEAQ (reference sequence). The CDR3 bases are TGTGCCAGCACGTATTACGGGGGAACTGAAGCTTTCTTT. Translated: CASTYYGGTEAFF.

In this sample, this clonotype turned up a few times. The chain uses TRBV5-1 and TRBJ2-2; the D is unclear. The CDR3 is 15 residues long. In germline, CDR1 is SGHRS, CDR2 YFSETQ. V was clipped by 0 bases and J by 4 bases, with 10 bases between them. The CDR3: CASSLAERSTGELFF. The CDR3 nucleotides are TGCGCCAGCAGCTTGGCCGAGAGAAGCACCGGGGAGCTGTTTTTT.

In this sample, this clonotype turned up many times. The V call is TRBV10-3, the J call TRBJ1-2, with 7 bases matching TRBD1. The CDR3 totals 16 residues. The junction had 10 bases not matched to a gene; V was cut back by 6 bases and J by 0 bases. Germline V lookup: CDR1 ENHRY, CDR2 SYGVKD. CDR3 DNA: TGTGCCATCAGATCGATCACAGGGGAAGCTAACTATGGCTACACCTTC. Encoded protein: CAIRSITGEANYGYTF.

This clonotype was observed a handful of times. The CDR3 sequence: CASRKNGLREKLFF. The CDR3, as DNA: TGTGCCAGCAGAAAGAACGGGCTACGGGAAAAACTGTTTTTT. The rearrangement joins TRBV2 to TRBJ1-4; D is unclear. CDR1 is SNHLY, CDR2 FYNNEI, per germline. Between the trimmed V and J ends, which lost 6 bases and 8 bases, there was a span of 16 bases. This CDR3 has 14 residues.

This clonotype was found many times. V gene TRBV7-8 combines with J gene TRBJ2-5; 10 bases line up with TRBD2. The CDR3 totals 16 residues. The V gene end was trimmed by 2 bases and the J gene end by 4 bases; junction bases not matched to a gene: 7. Germline-derived CDR1 and CDR2 are SGHVS and FQNEAQ. The CDR3 DNA sequence: TGTGCCAGCAGCTTACGAACTAGCGGGAAGCTAGAGACCCAGTACTTC. Amino acids: CASSLRTSGKLETQYF.

This clonotype has at least ten counts. The CDR3 spells CASSFPGNQPQHF. In nucleotides, the CDR3 is TGTGCCAGCAGTTTCCCCGGCAATCAGCCCCAGCATTTT. This chain uses TRBV28 with TRBJ1-5; D call uncertain. CDR1 and CDR2 (germline): MDHEN, SYDVKM. The CDR3 consists of 13 residues. V gave up 3 bases and J gave up 2 bases, with 5 bases separating them.

The sample holds many counts of this clonotype. This rearrangement joins TRBV10-3 to TRBJ1-5, with D perhaps matching TRBD1 (5 bases). V was shortened by 8 bases and J by 7 bases, with 15 bases between the two germline ends. This CDR3 is 13 amino acids long. The germline CDR1 and CDR2 sequences are ENHRY and SYGVKD. The chain's CDR3 is CAIAGGGDQPQHF. In DNA, the CDR3 is TGTGCCATCGCGGGGGGGGGAGACCAGCCCCAGCATTTT.

The rearrangement links TRBV20-1 to TRBJ1-1, with 8 positions matching TRBD1. V shed 4 bases and J 3 bases; nucleotides not matched to a gene: 7. This CDR3 has 14 amino acids. The germline V gene encodes CDR1 DFQATT and CDR2 SNEGSKA (reference sequence). CDR3 nucleotides: TGCAGTGCTATCGGACAGGGCTGGGACACTGAAGCTTTCTTT. Its protein is CSAIGQGWDTEAFF.

This clonotype has ten or more counts. This chain links TRBV11-2 with TRBJ1-2; D may be TRBD1 (6 bases). With 0 bases removed from V and 8 bases from J, the gap between germline ends came to 16 bases. The CDR3 has 15 amino acids. Looked up from germline, CDR1 is SGHAT and CDR2 is FQNNGV. CDR3 amino acids: CASSLDLNRASGYTF. Here the CDR3 DNA reads TGTGCCAGCAGCTTAGATCTCAACAGGGCAAGCGGCTACACCTTC.

This clonotype occurred many times. The chain recombines TRBV28 with TRBJ2-2; 8 bases are a match to TRBD1. Germline trimming cut 3 bases from V and 3 bases from J; bases unmatched to any gene: 21. The CDR3 totals 21 residues. Germline loops: CDR1 MDHEN, CDR2 SYDVKM. The CDR3 DNA reads TGTGCCAGCAGTTTCCGCTATGCTAGGGGGACAGGAAAGGGAGACACCGGGGAGCTGTTTTTT. As protein: CASSFRYARGTGKGDTGELFF.

This chain connects TRBV5-4 to TRBJ1-3, with D possibly being TRBD1 (6 bases). The CDR3 loop spans 16 amino acids. Trimming removed 4 bases from V and 0 bases from J, with 14 bases in between. Germline loops: CDR1 SGHNT, CDR2 YYREEE (reference sequence). The DNA for the CDR3 is TGTGCCAGCAGCGTAGGGGGACTGCTCTCTGGAAACACCATATATTTT. Translated: CASSVGGLLSGNTIYF.

The rearrangement links TRBV12-3 or TRBV12-4 to TRBJ1-5, with D hard to call. V was cut by 7 bases and J by 6 bases, with 16 bases left in between. This CDR3 comprises 14 residues. The CDR3 DNA follows: TGTGCCAGCACCCCGGGAGGGATGATTCAGCCCCAGCATTTT. Protein product: CASTPGGMIQPQHF.

The chain joins TRBV5-8 to TRBJ1-2; the match to TRBD1 covers 9 bases. CDR1 and CDR2 (germline): SGHTS, YDEGEE. J lost 8 bases, V lost 4 bases, and 12 bases had no gene match. The CDR3 totals 15 residues. CDR3 DNA: TGTGCCAGCAGCCCATTACAGGGGGCGAGAGGAGGCTACACCTTC. Its translation: CASSPLQGARGGYTF.

There are many counts of this clonotype. The chain recombines TRBV4-2 with TRBJ2-1; D remains ambiguous. Per germline, CDR1 LGHNA and CDR2 YNFKEQ. V lost 0 bases and J 4 bases, leaving 7 bases between the germline ends. This CDR3 comprises 14 residues. CDR3 DNA sequence: TGTGCCAGCAGCCAAGAAAGTGGTTACAATGAGCAGTTCTTC. Its protein is CASSQESGYNEQFF.

This clonotype was picked up many times. This chain connects TRBV28 to TRBJ1-1; D gene uncertain. Looked up from germline, CDR1 is MDHEN and CDR2 is SYDVKM. The CDR3 consists of 12 residues. The V end lost 1 base, the J end lost 9 bases, and 9 bases lay between the germline ends. The chain's CDR3 is CASSLLAGQAFF. DNA of the CDR3: TGTGCCAGCAGTTTATTGGCTGGCCAAGCTTTCTTT. The entire variable domain, with the rest obtained from reference TRBV28 and TRBJ1-1, is as follows: DVKVTQSSRYLVKRTGEKVFLECVQDMDHENMFWYRQDPGLGLRLIYFSYDVKMKEKGDIPEGYSVSREKKERFSLILESASTNQTSMYLCASSLLAGQAFFGQGTRLTVV.

This clonotype showed up many times. V usage is TRBV7-8 and J usage is TRBJ2-5; no clear D. CDR3 length: 16 residues. The germline V gene encodes CDR1 SGHVS and CDR2 FQNEAQ. V lost 4 bases to trimming and J lost 0 bases, with 15 bases between them. This CDR3 reads CASSSPLNPYQETQYF. Here the CDR3 DNA reads TGTGCCAGCAGCTCCCCACTAAATCCGTACCAAGAGACCCAGTACTTC.

Ten or more counts support this clonotype. The CDR3 region is CASSPSQGVGYEQYF. The CDR3 DNA is TGTGCCAGCAGCCCATCGCAGGGAGTTGGTTACGAGCAGTACTTC. J is TRBJ2-7 and V is TRBV7-2; D might be TRBD1 or TRBD2, each matching 5 bases. This CDR3 has 15 residues. The V and J ends lost 5 bases and 4 bases respectively, with 18 bases between them. Germline loops: CDR1 SGHTA, CDR2 FQGNSA.

This clonotype was counted at least ten times. The chain is built from TRBV6-2 or TRBV6-3 and TRBJ2-4; 8 bases align to TRBD2. The CDR3 spans 16 residues. CDR1 and CDR2 from the germline V gene are MNHEY and SVGEGT. The V gene end was trimmed by 5 bases and the J gene end by 1 base; junction bases not matched to a gene: 7. For the CDR3, the DNA is TGTGCCAGCAGTCCCGGGGGGGCCTTCGCCAAAAACATTCAGTACTTC. It yields the protein CASSPGGAFAKNIQYF.

This clonotype was counted ten times or more. The chain couples TRBV7-2 to TRBJ2-7; TRBD2 is a possible D gene (6 bases). Germline values: CDR1 SGHTA, CDR2 FQGNSA. V lost 5 bases and J 4 bases, leaving 15 bases between the germline ends. CDR3 length: 14 residues. CDR3 DNA: TGTGCCAGCAGCGCACGAAGAGGGACTTACGAGCAGTACTTC. Amino acids: CASSARRGTYEQYF.

There are many counts of this clonotype. The gene calls are TRBV7-2 and TRBJ1-3; weak D call: TRBD1 (5 bases). The CDR3 is 16 residues long. Deletions cut 5 bases from V and 0 bases from J, with 14 bases between. Germline V CDR1 and CDR2: SGHTA, FQGNSA. CDR3 nucleotide sequence: TGTGCCAGCAGCCGCAATGCAGGGAACTCTGGAAACACCATATATTTT. Its translation is CASSRNAGNSGNTIYF.

This clonotype was observed a few times. The rearrangement uses TRBV29-1 and TRBJ2-7, with 12 positions matching TRBD2. Germline V lookup: CDR1 SQVTM, CDR2 ANQGSEA. The CDR3 is 13 amino acids. J was trimmed by 7 bases and V by 6 bases; bases with no gene match: 7. CDR3 DNA sequence: TGCAGCGTAAGACTAGCGGGAGTGCCAGAGCAGTACTTC. Encoded protein: CSVRLAGVPEQYF.

This clonotype was counted a few times. This rearrangement joins TRBV2 to TRBJ1-4, with a weak D call TRBD1 (5 bases). Trimming removed 7 bases at V and 2 bases at J, with 8 bases between. CDR3 length: 13 amino acids. Per the germline V gene, CDR1 is SNHLY and CDR2 is FYNNEI. The CDR3 reads CASMRDTNEKLFF. In DNA, the CDR3 is TGTGCCAGCATGCGGGACACTAATGAAAAACTGTTTTTT.

The CDR3 loop reads CASSYSPLEAGELFF. DNA of the CDR3: TGTGCCAGCAGTTACTCCCCCCTAGAGGCCGGGGAGCTGTTTTTT. V is TRBV6-5 and J is TRBJ2-2; no clear D gene. Germline loops: CDR1 MNHEY, CDR2 SVGAGI. CDR3 length: 15 residues. V was trimmed by 0 bases and J by 6 bases, leaving 11 bases between them.

This clonotype was counted many times. This chain uses TRBV7-2 with TRBJ1-2; 11 bases are a match to TRBD1. V gave up 1 base and J gave up 6 bases; unmatched junction bases: 4. CDR3 length equals 15 residues. Germline CDR1 is SGHTA and CDR2 is FQGNSA. CDR3 residues: CASSLVGTGGDGYTF. The CDR3 nucleotides are TGTGCCAGCAGCTTAGTAGGGACAGGGGGGGATGGCTACACCTTC. The full variable domain, in which reference TRBV7-2 and TRBJ1-2 provide the parts outside the CDR3, is GAGVSQSPSNKVTEKGKDVELRCDPISGHTALYWYRQSLGQGLEFLIYFQGNSAPDKSGLPSDRFSAERTGGSVSTLTIQRTQQEDSAVYLCASSLVGTGGDGYTFGSGTRLTVV.

The chain combines TRBV24-1 with TRBJ2-1; TRBD2 matches 10 bases. CDR1 is KGHDR, CDR2 SFDVKD, per germline. The CDR3 has 16 residues. V was pared by 3 bases and J by 4 bases, with 5 bases of the junction left unmatched. The CDR3 sequence: CATSDGTSVRYNEQFF. As DNA, the CDR3 is TGTGCCACCAGTGATGGGACTAGCGTCAGGTACAATGAGCAGTTCTTC.